The source of this TCR beta chain is a study of siplizumab effects on memory and regulatory T cells. The table came from immunoSEQ multiplex PCR; TCRdb's copy has only in-frame clones and leaves some out. The table includes about 100,000 clones, around 90% detected once. Germline V gene lookup returns CDR1 SGHAT and CDR2 FQNNGV. CDR3 length: 15 amino acids. V was clipped by 3 bases and J by 6 bases, with 18 bases between them. Sequenced material: CD4+ T cells sorted from blood. The receptor was derived from a human donor in good health. The chain employs TRBV11-2 and TRBJ2-7, with D maybe TRBD2 (5 bases). The CDR3 DNA reads TGTGCCAGCAGCTTTACGATCGACCCGGGGAGCGAGCAGTACTTC. Protein: CASSFTIDPGSEQYF.